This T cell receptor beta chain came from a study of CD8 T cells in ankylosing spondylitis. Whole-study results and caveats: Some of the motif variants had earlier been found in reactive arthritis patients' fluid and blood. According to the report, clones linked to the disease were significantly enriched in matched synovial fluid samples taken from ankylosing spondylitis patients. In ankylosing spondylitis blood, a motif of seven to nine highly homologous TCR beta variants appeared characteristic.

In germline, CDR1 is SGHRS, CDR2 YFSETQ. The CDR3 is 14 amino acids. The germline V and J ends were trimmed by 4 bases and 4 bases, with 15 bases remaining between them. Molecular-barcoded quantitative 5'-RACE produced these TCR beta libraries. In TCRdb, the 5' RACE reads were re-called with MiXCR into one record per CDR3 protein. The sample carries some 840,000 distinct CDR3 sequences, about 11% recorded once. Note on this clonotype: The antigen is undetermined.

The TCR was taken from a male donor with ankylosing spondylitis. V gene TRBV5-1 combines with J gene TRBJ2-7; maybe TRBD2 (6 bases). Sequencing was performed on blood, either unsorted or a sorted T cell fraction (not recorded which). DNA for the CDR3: TGCGCCAGCAGCGCCGGGACTGCTGGATACGAGCAGTACTTC. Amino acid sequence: CASSAGTAGYEQYF. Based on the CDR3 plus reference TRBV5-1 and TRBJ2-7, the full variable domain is KAGVTQTPRYLIKTRGQQVTLSCSPISGHRSVSWYQQTPGQGLQFLFEYFSETQRNKGNFPGRFSGRQFSNSRSEMNVSTLELGDSALYLCASSAGTAGYEQYFGPGTRLTVT.